The entry that follows covers one TCR beta chain sequence. Its antigen is still unknown. No base-level quality is on record; no much larger clone is a single base apart. This entry is derived from a study of cytotoxic CD8 clonotypes in ibrutinib-treated CLL (dated by TCRdb to the early 2020s). As for the study more broadly: In this cohort, approximately 15 patients were treatment-naive and about a dozen were relapsed/refractory, while fewer than 18 had unmutated IGHV. Partial responses were observed in roughly 24 patients and complete responses in 2; after a median follow-up of roughly 62 months, remission was maintained in 15 or so patients and progression was observed in about twelve. Response samples were taken after a median of 12 months on treatment, ranging from about 6 to 40 months. On average, each sample yielded roughly 260,000 productive templates and 85,000 to 95,000 productive rearrangements. Longitudinal samples were available for about 30% of the roughly 86 trial participants. Cryopreserved peripheral blood mononuclear cells were obtained prior to treatment, at the time of response, and at either disease progression or sustained remission. All remission and progressive disease samples were collected while patients were still receiving ibrutinib.

Broad study findings and their caveats: An increase in clonality was observed at ibrutinib response, with clonality remaining stable during sustained remission and falling back toward baseline at progression. Sampling times were not matched between patients in sustained remission and patients whose disease was progressing, and lymph node repertoires were not examined. Public clonotypes were rare and either contracted or stayed stable during treatment, and the rise in clonality at ibrutinib response reflected the expansion of private clonotypes. At baseline, clonality was higher than in age-matched healthy donors and showed a strong correlation with circulating CD8+ T-cell counts.

For this chain, trimming is 7 bases at the V end and 0 bases at the J end, and the number of junction bases without a gene match is 9. From the cysteine through the phenylalanine, the CDR3 covers 15 amino acids. Solely the CDR3 DNA is kept, with 45 bases framed from the first base. For CDR1 and CDR2, the germline V gene lists SQVTM and ANQGSEA. Each clonotype received, on average, 10x coverage in deep resolution sequencing performed on a MiSeq, where the target depth lay between 1 in 1 million and 1 in 200,000 T cells. TCR beta libraries were generated with the immunoSEQ hsTCRB Kit. On the authors' methods: The data were analyzed with ImmunoSEQ Analyzer and ImmunoSEQ Data Assistant, and V, D and J gene assignments followed IMGT definitions. Clonality, which ranges from 0 to 1, was calculated as one minus the normalized Shannon entropy of productive rearrangement frequencies. Only overrepresented clonotypes making up at least 0.05% of each patient's repertoire were included in the public clonotype analysis. About twelve age-matched healthy donor repertoires from immuneACCESS were used as controls for clonality. Sourced from immuneACCESS, this table was stored by TCRdb with only in-frame sequences that have V and J called. A share of the clones is absent; for the studies checked, an unresolved V gene accounts for under half, and the remainder has no known explanation. The V and J calls and the clone size are those of that table, but D and trimming were determined from the DNA. For this sample the table gives about 180,000 clones, of which 84% were detected only once. The ten largest account for roughly 4.6% of the sample.

The time point label corresponds to: around 25 months on ibrutinib. For TCR beta library preparation, around 2 micrograms of genomic DNA were isolated from cryopreserved PBMCs. Longitudinal blood samples from CLL patients receiving ibrutinib monotherapy were subjected to high-throughput TCR beta sequencing. The patients were enrolled in a single-center, open-label phase 2 trial of ibrutinib monotherapy. This specimen consisted of PBMCs, obtained after 24 months of ibrutinib treatment. This clonotype originated in a human donor with chronic lymphocytic leukemia. In this chain, TRBV29-1 is recombined with TRBJ1-2; the junction holds 9 bases that match TRBD1. The CDR3 sequence is CSGSDRGRANYGYTF. The DNA sequence is TGCAGCGGGAGCGACAGGGGGAGAGCTAACTATGGCTACACCTTC.